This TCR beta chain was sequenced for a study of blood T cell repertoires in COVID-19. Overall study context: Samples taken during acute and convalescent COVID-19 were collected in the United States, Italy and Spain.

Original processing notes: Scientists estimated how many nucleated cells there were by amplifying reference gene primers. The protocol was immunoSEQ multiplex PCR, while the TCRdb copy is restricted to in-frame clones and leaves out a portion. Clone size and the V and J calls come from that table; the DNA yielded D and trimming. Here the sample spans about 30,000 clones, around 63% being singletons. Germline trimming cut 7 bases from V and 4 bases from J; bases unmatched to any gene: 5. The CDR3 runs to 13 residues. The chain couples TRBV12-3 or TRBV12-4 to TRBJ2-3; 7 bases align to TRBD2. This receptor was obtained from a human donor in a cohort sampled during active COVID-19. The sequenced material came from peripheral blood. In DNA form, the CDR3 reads TGTGCCAGCAACGTGGGAGGGGCAGATACGCAGTATTTT. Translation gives CASNVGGADTQYF.